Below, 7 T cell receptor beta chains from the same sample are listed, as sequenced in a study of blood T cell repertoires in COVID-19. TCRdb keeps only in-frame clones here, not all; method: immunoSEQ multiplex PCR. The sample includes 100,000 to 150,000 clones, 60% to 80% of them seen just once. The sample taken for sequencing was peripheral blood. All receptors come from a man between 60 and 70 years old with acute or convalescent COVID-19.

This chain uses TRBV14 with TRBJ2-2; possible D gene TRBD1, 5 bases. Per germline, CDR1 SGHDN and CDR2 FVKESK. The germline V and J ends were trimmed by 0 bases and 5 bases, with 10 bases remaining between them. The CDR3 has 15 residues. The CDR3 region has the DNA TGTGCCAGCAGCCAAGATTGGAAGGGGACCGGGGAGCTGTTTTTT. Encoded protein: CASSQDWKGTGELFF.

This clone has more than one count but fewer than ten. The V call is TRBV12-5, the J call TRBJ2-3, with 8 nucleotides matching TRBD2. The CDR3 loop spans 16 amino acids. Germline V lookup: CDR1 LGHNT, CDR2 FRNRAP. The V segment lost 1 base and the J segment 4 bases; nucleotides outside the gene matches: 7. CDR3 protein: CASGLGTGGQADTQYF. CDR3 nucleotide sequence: TGTGCTAGTGGTTTGGGGACGGGGGGGCAGGCAGATACGCAGTATTTT.

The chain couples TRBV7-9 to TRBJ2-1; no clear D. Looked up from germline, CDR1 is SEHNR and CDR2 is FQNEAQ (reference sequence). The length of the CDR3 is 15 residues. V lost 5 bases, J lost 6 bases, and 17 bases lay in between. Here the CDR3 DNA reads TGTGCCAGCAGCATCACAGTCGTCGGCGCCAATGAGCAGTTCTTC. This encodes CASSITVVGANEQFF.

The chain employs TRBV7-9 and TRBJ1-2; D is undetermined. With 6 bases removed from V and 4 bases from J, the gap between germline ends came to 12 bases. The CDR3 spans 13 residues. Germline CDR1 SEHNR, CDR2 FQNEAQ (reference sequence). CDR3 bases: TGTGCCAGCAGTCCTGATCGCGCCTATGGCTACACCTTC. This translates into CASSPDRAYGYTF.

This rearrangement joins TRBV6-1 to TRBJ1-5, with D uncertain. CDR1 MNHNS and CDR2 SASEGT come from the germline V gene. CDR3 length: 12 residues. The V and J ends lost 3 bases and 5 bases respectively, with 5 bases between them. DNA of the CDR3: TGTGCCAGCAGTGATCCAGATCAGCCCCAGCATTTT. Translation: CASSDPDQPQHF.

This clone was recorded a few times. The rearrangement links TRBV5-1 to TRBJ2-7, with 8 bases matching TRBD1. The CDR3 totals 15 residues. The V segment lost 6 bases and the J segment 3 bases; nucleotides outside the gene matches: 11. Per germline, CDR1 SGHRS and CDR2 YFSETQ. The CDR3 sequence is CASKLTGDVGYEQYF. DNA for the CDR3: TGCGCCAGCAAACTGACAGGGGATGTGGGCTACGAGCAGTACTTC.

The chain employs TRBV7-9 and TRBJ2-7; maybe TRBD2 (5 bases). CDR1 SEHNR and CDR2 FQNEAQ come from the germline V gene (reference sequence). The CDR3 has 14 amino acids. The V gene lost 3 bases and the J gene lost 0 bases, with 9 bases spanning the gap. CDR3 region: CASSFPGISYEQYF. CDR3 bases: TGTGCCAGCAGCTTCCCCGGGATCTCCTACGAGCAGTACTTC. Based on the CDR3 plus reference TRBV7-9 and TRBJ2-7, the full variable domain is DTGVSQNPRHKITKRGQNVTFRCDPISEHNRLYWYRQTLGQGPEFLTYFQNEAQLEKSRLLSDRFSAERPKGSFSTLEIQRTEQGDSAMYLCASSFPGISYEQYFGPGTRLTVT.